Listed here are 14 T cell receptor beta chains from one sample, sequenced in a study of liver allograft versus peripheral blood T cells. For the study at large: Transplanted livers held T cell receptor repertoires, and these were compared with repertoires in recipients' peripheral blood.

TCRdb fed the reads into MiXCR, producing one record per CDR3 protein. The sample shows 2,900 or so distinct CDR3 sequences, about a sixth of them seen only once. The receptors shown here come from a human patient who had a liver transplant. Among the T cells, some may be from the graft donor.

A single count supports this clonotype. A far larger clone is one base from this, pointing to a likely read error. The chain employs TRBV5-4 and TRBJ2-5; no clear D. The length of the CDR3 is 16 residues. Trimming took off 3 bases at V and 11 bases at J, with 26 bases between the two ends. Germline V gene lookup returns CDR1 SGHNT and CDR2 YYREEE (reference sequence). The CDR3 sequence: CASSSASGGRMHEQYF. The DNA for the CDR3 is TGTGCCAGCAGCTCAGCTAGTGGCGGTAGGATGCATGAGCAGTACTTC.

At least ten counts were recorded for this clonotype. The chain couples TRBV20-1 to TRBJ2-7; 7 bases match TRBD1. V shed 0 bases and J 0 bases; nucleotides not matched to a gene: 11. CDR1 is DFQATT and CDR2 is SNEGSKA in the germline V gene (reference sequence). The CDR3 has 17 amino acids. CDR3 region: CSARDLTNRGSSYEQYF. The DNA of the CDR3 is TGCAGTGCTAGAGATCTCACTAACAGGGGTAGCTCCTACGAGCAGTACTTC.

This clonotype counts as medium-sized. The J gene is TRBJ2-1, the V gene TRBV13; the match to TRBD1 covers 7 bases. Germline V gene lookup returns CDR1 PRHDT and CDR2 FYEKMQ (reference sequence). The CDR3 has 15 amino acids. The ends lost 5 bases at V and 6 bases at J; junction bases unmatched: 10. The CDR3 nucleotides are TGTGCCAGCAGCCTTCGACAGGGAAGTGTCAATGAGCAGTTCTTC. Its protein is CASSLRQGSVNEQFF.

By share, this clonotype counts as medium-sized. The chain combines TRBV5-4 with TRBJ1-1; 7 bases agree with TRBD1. The CDR3 totals 14 residues. Germline CDR1 and CDR2: SGHNT and YYREEE (reference sequence). The V segment lost 4 bases and the J segment 3 bases; nucleotides outside the gene matches: 6. This CDR3 is CASSQDRSYTEAFF. The DNA for the CDR3 is TGTGCCAGCAGCCAGGACAGGAGCTACACTGAAGCTTTCTTT.

The chain recombines TRBV9 with TRBJ1-1, with D tentatively TRBD1 (6 bases). Germline CDR1 reads SGDLS; CDR2 reads YYNGEE. Trimming removed 4 bases at V and 0 bases at J, with 16 bases between. This CDR3 comprises 16 residues. DNA for the CDR3: TGTGCCAGCAGCCCATCGATTACAGGGTTGAACACTGAAGCTTTCTTT. Residues: CASSPSITGLNTEAFF.

This clonotype came up a few times. The chain uses TRBV9 and TRBJ2-5, with 8 bases fitting TRBD2. CDR1 and CDR2 (germline): SGDLS, YYNGEE. V lost 4 bases and J lost 4; bases outside the gene matches: 15. There are 17 residues in the CDR3. The CDR3 sequence is CASSPSVWRGATETQYF. DNA of the CDR3: TGTGCCAGCAGCCCCTCCGTTTGGCGGGGGGCGACAGAGACCCAGTACTTC.

This clonotype is categorized as medium-sized. V and J are TRBV6-5 and TRBJ2-1, with 7 bases lining up with TRBD2. From germline, CDR1 is MNHEY and CDR2 SVGAGI. Trimming removed 2 bases from V and 7 bases from J; junction bases left unmatched: 8. The CDR3 is 15 residues long. CDR3 residues: CASSYGAGASNEQFF. The CDR3 nucleotides are TGTGCCAGCAGTTACGGGGCGGGAGCGTCGAATGAGCAGTTCTTC.

Relative to its sample, this clonotype is medium-sized. This rearrangement joins TRBV27 to TRBJ2-7; 8 nucleotides match TRBD2. V lost 3 bases, J lost 2 bases, and 9 bases stayed unmatched. The CDR3 runs to 16 residues. Per germline, CDR1 MNHEY and CDR2 SMNVEV (reference sequence). Here the CDR3 DNA reads TGTGCCAGCAGTTTCCCCGAGGAGCGGGGGCCCTACGAGCAGTACTTC. Its translation is CASSFPEERGPYEQYF.

By share, this clonotype counts as medium-sized (0.01 to 0.1%). The chain is built from TRBV12-3 or TRBV12-4 and TRBJ1-2, with D tentatively TRBD1 (5 bases). This CDR3 comprises 14 residues. V was trimmed by 3 bases and J by 0 bases, leaving 8 bases between them. CDR3 loop: CASSFGGPNYGYTF. CDR3 nucleotide sequence: TGTGCCAGCAGTTTTGGGGGACCTAACTATGGCTACACCTTC.

This clonotype is labeled medium-sized. The chain employs TRBV5-4 and TRBJ2-7; 9 nucleotides line up with TRBD1. The ends lost 2 bases at V and 4 bases at J; junction bases unmatched: 10. The CDR3 contains 16 residues. Germline values: CDR1 SGHNT, CDR2 YYREEE (reference sequence). CDR3: CASSLNIPGQGYEQYF. CDR3 in DNA: TGTGCCAGCAGCTTAAACATTCCGGGACAGGGATACGAGCAGTACTTC.

By share of the sample, this clonotype is medium-sized. The chain carries TRBV6-1 and TRBJ2-7; 9 bases align to TRBD1. The J segment lost 3 bases and the V segment lost 4 bases, leaving 7 bases of the junction unmatched. The germline CDR1 and CDR2 sequences are MNHNS and SASEGT. There are 15 residues in the CDR3. CDR3 loop: CASSALPGQGYEQYF. CDR3 sequence (DNA): TGTGCCAGCAGTGCCCTACCGGGACAGGGCTACGAGCAGTACTTC.

A few counts support this clonotype. V and J are TRBV25-1 and TRBJ1-5; 7 nucleotides line up with TRBD1. This CDR3 has 11 amino acids. The germline gives CDR1 MGHDK, CDR2 SYGVNS. V was pared by 4 bases and J by 15 bases, with 6 bases of the junction left unmatched. The CDR3 region is CASSAGTVMHF. For the CDR3, the DNA is TGTGCCAGCAGTGCCGGGACAGTCATGCATTTT.

Concerning this clonotype: A much larger clone lies one base from this, so it may be a read error. V and J are TRBV28 and TRBJ1-4; TRBD1 might be the D (5 bases). From germline, CDR1 is MDHEN and CDR2 SYDVKM. The CDR3 totals 14 residues. V lost 6 bases and J 3 bases, leaving 11 bases between the germline ends. As DNA, the CDR3 is TGTGCCAGCAGGCAGGGTTTTGCTAATGAAAAACTGTTTTTT. It translates to CASRQGFANEKLFF.

In this sample, this clonotype turned up a few times. The V gene is TRBV7-9, the J gene TRBJ2-7, with 7 nucleotides matching TRBD2. Germline loops: CDR1 SEHNR, CDR2 FQNEAQ (reference sequence). This CDR3 spans 15 amino acids. V was clipped by 1 base and J by 5 bases; unmatched bases: 8. CDR3 amino acids: CASSLGRSGGNEQYF. Here the CDR3 DNA reads TGTGCCAGCAGCTTAGGTCGTTCGGGGGGAAACGAGCAGTACTTC.